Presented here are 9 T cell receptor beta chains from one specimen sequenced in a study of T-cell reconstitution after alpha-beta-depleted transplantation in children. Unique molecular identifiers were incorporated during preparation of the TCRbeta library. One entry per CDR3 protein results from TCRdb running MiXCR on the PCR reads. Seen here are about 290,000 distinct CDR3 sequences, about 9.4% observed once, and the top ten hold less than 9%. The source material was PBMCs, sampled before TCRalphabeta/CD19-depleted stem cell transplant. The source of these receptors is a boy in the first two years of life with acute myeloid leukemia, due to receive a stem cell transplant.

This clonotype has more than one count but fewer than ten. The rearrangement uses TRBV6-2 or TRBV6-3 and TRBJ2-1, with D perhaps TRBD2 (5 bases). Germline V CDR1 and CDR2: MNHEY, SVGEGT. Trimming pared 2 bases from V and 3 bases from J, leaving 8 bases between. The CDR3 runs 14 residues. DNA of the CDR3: TGTGCCAGCAGTTACATCCGGGACTACAATGAGCAGTTCTTC. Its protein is CASSYIRDYNEQFF.

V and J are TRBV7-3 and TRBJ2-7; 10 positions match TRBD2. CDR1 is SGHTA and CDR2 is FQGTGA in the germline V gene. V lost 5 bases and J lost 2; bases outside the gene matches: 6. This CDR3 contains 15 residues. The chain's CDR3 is CASSLGLAAPYEQYF. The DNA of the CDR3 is TGTGCCAGCAGCCTCGGACTAGCGGCGCCCTACGAGCAGTACTTC.

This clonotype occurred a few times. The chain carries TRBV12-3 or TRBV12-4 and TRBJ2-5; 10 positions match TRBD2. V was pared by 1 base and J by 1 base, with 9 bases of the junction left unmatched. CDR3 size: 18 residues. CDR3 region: CASSLGGALAGFQETQYF. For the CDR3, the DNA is TGTGCCAGCAGTTTAGGGGGAGCACTAGCGGGGTTCCAAGAGACCCAGTACTTC.

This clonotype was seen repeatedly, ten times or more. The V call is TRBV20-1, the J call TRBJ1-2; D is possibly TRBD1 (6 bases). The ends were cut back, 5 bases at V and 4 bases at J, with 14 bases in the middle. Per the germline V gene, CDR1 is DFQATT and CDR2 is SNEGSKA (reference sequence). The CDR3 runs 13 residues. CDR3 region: CSAHRGDAYGYTF. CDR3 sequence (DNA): TGCAGTGCTCATAGGGGGGACGCCTATGGCTACACCTTC.

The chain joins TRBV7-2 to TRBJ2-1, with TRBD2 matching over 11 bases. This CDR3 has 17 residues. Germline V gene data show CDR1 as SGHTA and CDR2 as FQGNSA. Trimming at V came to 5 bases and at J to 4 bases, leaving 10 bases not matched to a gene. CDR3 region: CASSPRPLAGGYNEQFF. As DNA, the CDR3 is TGTGCCAGCAGCCCGCGACCTCTAGCGGGGGGATACAATGAGCAGTTCTTC.

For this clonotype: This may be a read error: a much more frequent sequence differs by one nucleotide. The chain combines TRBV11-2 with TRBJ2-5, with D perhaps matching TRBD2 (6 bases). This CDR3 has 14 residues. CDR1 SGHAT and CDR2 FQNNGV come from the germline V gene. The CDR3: CVSSGGALQETQYF. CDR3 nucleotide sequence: TGTGTCAGCAGCGGCGGGGCGCTCCAAGAGACCCAGTACTTC.

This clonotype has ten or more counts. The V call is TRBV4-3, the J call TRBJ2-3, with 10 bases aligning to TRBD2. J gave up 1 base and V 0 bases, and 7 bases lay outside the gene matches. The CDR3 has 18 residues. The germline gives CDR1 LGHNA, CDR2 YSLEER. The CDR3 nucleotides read TGCGCCAGCAGCCAAGATTCCTACGGGACTAGCGGCACAGATACGCAGTATTTT. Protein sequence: CASSQDSYGTSGTDTQYF.

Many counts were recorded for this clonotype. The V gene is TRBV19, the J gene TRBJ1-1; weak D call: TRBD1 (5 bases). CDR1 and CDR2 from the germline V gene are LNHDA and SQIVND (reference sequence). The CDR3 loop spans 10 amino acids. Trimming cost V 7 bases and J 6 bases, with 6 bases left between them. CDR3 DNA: TGTGCCAGTATGGGGGCTGAAGCTTTCTTT. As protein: CASMGAEAFF. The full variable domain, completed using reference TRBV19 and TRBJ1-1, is DGGITQSPKYLFRKEGQNVTLSCEQNLNHDAMYWYRQDPGQGLRLIYYSQIVNDFQKGDIAEGYSVSREKKESFPLTVTSAQKNPTAFYLCASMGAEAFFGQGTRLTVV.

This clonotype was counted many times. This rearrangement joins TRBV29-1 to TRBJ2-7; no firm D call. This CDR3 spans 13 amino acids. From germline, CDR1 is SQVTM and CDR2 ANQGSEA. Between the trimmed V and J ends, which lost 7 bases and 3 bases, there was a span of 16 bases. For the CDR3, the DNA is TGCAGCGCAGCCCCGGACGGAAACTACGAGCAGTACTTC. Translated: CSAAPDGNYEQYF.